What follows are 16 T cell receptor beta chains derived from one specimen sequenced in a study of shared clonotypes between healthy human individuals. Repertoires were generated with immunoSEQ multiplex PCR, while TCRdb's copy carries only in-frame clones and drops some. The repertoire has 2 million to 2.5 million clones, under 97% of them found once; the top ten carry 0.1% to 0.15%. Sequenced input: naive CD4+ T cells sorted from blood. The subset was: CD45RA+ positively selected. Receptor source: a man between 18 and 29 years old in good health.

The chain links TRBV5-1 to TRBJ2-5, with D perhaps TRBD1 (5 bases). V shed 4 bases and J shed 5 bases, with 24 bases lying between them. Germline CDR1 is SGHRS and CDR2 is YFSETQ. This CDR3 spans 17 amino acids. The CDR3 loop is CASSRTVPLGAEETQYF. DNA of the CDR3: TGCGCCAGCAGCCGAACGGTCCCCTTAGGGGCGGAGGAGACCCAGTACTTC.

The genes are TRBV5-1 and TRBJ2-1; TRBD2 might be the D (6 bases). Between the trimmed V and J ends, which lost 0 bases and 10 bases, there was a span of 11 bases. This CDR3 contains 13 residues. The germline V gene encodes CDR1 SGHRS and CDR2 YFSETQ. This chain's CDR3 is CASSLEAGTEQFF. CDR3 coding DNA: TGCGCCAGCAGCTTGGAAGCGGGTACCGAGCAGTTCTTC.

V gene TRBV11-3 combines with J gene TRBJ1-1; 8 bases map to TRBD1. CDR3 length: 15 amino acids. V gave up 5 bases and J gave up 1 base; unmatched junction bases: 6. Germline values: CDR1 SGHNT, CDR2 YENEEA. The CDR3 DNA reads TGTGCCAGCAGCGCCGGACAGGGAGCGAACACTGAAGCTTTCTTT. Its protein is CASSAGQGANTEAFF. The whole variable domain, filled in from reference TRBV11-3 and TRBJ1-1, reads EAGVVQSPRYKIIEKKQPVAFWCNPISGHNTLYWYLQNLGQGPELLIRYENEEAVDDSQLPKDRFSAERLKGVDSTLKIQPAELGDSAVYLCASSAGQGANTEAFFGQGTRLTVV.

The chain is built from TRBV2 and TRBJ2-3; D is unclear. V shed 2 bases and J shed 0 bases, with 6 bases lying between them. The CDR3 has 14 amino acids. Germline CDR1 SNHLY, CDR2 FYNNEI. This chain's CDR3 is CASSELTSTDTQYF. The CDR3 nucleotides read TGTGCCAGCAGTGAACTGACTAGCACAGATACGCAGTATTTT.

The chain recombines TRBV5-6 with TRBJ1-2; D may be TRBD1 (6 bases). The CDR3 totals 16 residues. V gave up 6 bases and J gave up 2 bases, with 20 bases separating them. Germline V gene sequence: CDR1 SGHDT, CDR2 YYEEEE. The CDR3: CASTPSRDRPNYGYTF. The CDR3 bases are TGTGCCAGCACCCCCTCCCGTGACAGGCCCAACTATGGCTACACCTTC.

Turning to this clone: Other DNA sequences in the sample encode the same CDR3. This rearrangement joins TRBV5-1 to TRBJ1-2; 8 nucleotides align to TRBD1. V lost 3 bases to trimming and J lost 3 bases; unmatched junction nucleotides: 4. Germline-derived CDR1 and CDR2 are SGHRS and YFSETQ. The CDR3 consists of 14 residues. The DNA for the CDR3 is TGCGCCAGCAGCTCAGGACAGGGTGACTATGGCTACACCTTC. This codes for CASSSGQGDYGYTF.

The CDR3 bases are TGTGCCAGCAGGCCTGGGGGCCCGATCTACGAGCAGTACTTC. Its protein product is CASRPGGPIYEQYF. The V call is TRBV28, the J call TRBJ2-7, with a possible D match to TRBD1 (6 bases). The germline gives CDR1 MDHEN, CDR2 SYDVKM. V gave up 6 bases and J gave up 3 bases, with 15 bases separating them. The CDR3 consists of 14 residues.

The count of this clone is one. The chain uses TRBV7-2 and TRBJ2-7; 7 bases map to TRBD1. Germline trimming cut 5 bases from V and 5 bases from J; bases unmatched to any gene: 12. The CDR3 loop spans 15 amino acids. CDR1 is SGHTA and CDR2 is FQGNSA in the germline V gene. The CDR3 is CASSDIGQALHEQYF. The CDR3 region has the DNA TGTGCCAGCAGCGACATCGGACAGGCCTTGCACGAGCAGTACTTC. Complete variable domain (other parts from reference TRBV7-2 and TRBJ2-7): GAGVSQSPSNKVTEKGKDVELRCDPISGHTALYWYRQSLGQGLEFLIYFQGNSAPDKSGLPSDRFSAERTGGSVSTLTIQRTQQEDSAVYLCASSDIGQALHEQYFGPGTRLTVT.

Remarks on this clone: Other DNA variants within this sample encode the same CDR3. The gene calls are TRBV18 and TRBJ2-7; 10 bases are shared with TRBD1. Germline V CDR1 and CDR2: KGHSH, LQKENI. The CDR3 is 14 residues long. Trimming at V came to 3 bases and at J to 2 bases, leaving 1 base not matched to a gene. In nucleotides, the CDR3 is TGTGCCAGCTCACCGGGGACAGGGGCCTACGAGCAGTACTTC. Protein product: CASSPGTGAYEQYF.

The V call is TRBV9, the J call TRBJ1-3; D remains ambiguous. V gave up 0 bases and J gave up 2 bases, with 6 bases separating them. Germline V gene lookup returns CDR1 SGDLS and CDR2 YYNGEE. This CDR3 comprises 14 residues. In nucleotides, the CDR3 is TGTGCCAGCAGCGTAGACGGAACTGGAAACACCATATATTTT. It encodes CASSVDGTGNTIYF.

The chain joins TRBV10-3 to TRBJ1-4, with a possible D match to TRBD1 (6 bases). Germline V gene sequence: CDR1 ENHRY, CDR2 SYGVKD. The CDR3 is 13 residues long. V lost 3 bases to trimming and J lost 4 bases, with 6 bases between them. CDR3 nucleotide sequence: TGTGCCATCAGTGAACAGGGTAATGAAAAACTGTTTTTT. Protein product: CAISEQGNEKLFF.

The chain has TRBV5-1 and TRBJ2-5; D perhaps matches TRBD1 (6 bases). This CDR3 has 15 amino acids. Germline V gene sequence: CDR1 SGHRS, CDR2 YFSETQ. V dropped 0 bases and J dropped 2 bases, with 11 bases sitting between them. CDR3 amino acids: CASSLVMDRQETQYF. CDR3 nucleotides: TGCGCCAGCAGCTTGGTAATGGACAGACAAGAGACCCAGTACTTC.

V is TRBV5-1 and J is TRBJ2-3, with 10 bases lining up with TRBD2. The CDR3 runs to 15 residues. J lost 4 bases, V lost 2 bases, and 4 bases had no gene match. Germline lookup yields CDR1 SGHRS and CDR2 YFSETQ. The CDR3 loop is CASSFSGRRADTQYF. CDR3 bases: TGCGCCAGCAGCTTTAGCGGGAGGAGGGCAGATACGCAGTATTTT.

V is TRBV7-2 and J is TRBJ2-5; TRBD2 agrees at 10 bases. V trimming: 6 bases; J trimming: 5 bases; junction bases outside the gene matches: 15. This CDR3 contains 17 residues. The germline V gene encodes CDR1 SGHTA and CDR2 FQGNSA. The CDR3 bases are TGTGCCAGCAGTTTGAAGAGCGTAGCGGGGGGAGGGGAGACCCAGTACTTC. As protein: CASSLKSVAGGGETQYF.

This clone was seen only once. CDR3 DNA sequence: TGCGCCAGCAGCTTGGGCCAGGGCCTTGGGGGCTACACCTTC. Translating gives CASSLGQGLGGYTF. The chain uses TRBV5-1 and TRBJ1-2; tentatively, D is TRBD1 (5 bases). This CDR3 is built from 14 residues. V lost 0 bases and J lost 8, with 14 bases in between. CDR1 and CDR2 (germline): SGHRS, YFSETQ.

The chain couples TRBV28 to TRBJ2-5, with D perhaps TRBD1 (6 bases). V lost 5 bases and J lost 7, with 14 bases in between. Germline V gene data show CDR1 as MDHEN and CDR2 as SYDVKM. CDR3 size: 13 residues. The CDR3 coding sequence is TGTGCCAGCAGTATCGGGACACCCCCGACCCAGTACTTC. Translated: CASSIGTPPTQYF.